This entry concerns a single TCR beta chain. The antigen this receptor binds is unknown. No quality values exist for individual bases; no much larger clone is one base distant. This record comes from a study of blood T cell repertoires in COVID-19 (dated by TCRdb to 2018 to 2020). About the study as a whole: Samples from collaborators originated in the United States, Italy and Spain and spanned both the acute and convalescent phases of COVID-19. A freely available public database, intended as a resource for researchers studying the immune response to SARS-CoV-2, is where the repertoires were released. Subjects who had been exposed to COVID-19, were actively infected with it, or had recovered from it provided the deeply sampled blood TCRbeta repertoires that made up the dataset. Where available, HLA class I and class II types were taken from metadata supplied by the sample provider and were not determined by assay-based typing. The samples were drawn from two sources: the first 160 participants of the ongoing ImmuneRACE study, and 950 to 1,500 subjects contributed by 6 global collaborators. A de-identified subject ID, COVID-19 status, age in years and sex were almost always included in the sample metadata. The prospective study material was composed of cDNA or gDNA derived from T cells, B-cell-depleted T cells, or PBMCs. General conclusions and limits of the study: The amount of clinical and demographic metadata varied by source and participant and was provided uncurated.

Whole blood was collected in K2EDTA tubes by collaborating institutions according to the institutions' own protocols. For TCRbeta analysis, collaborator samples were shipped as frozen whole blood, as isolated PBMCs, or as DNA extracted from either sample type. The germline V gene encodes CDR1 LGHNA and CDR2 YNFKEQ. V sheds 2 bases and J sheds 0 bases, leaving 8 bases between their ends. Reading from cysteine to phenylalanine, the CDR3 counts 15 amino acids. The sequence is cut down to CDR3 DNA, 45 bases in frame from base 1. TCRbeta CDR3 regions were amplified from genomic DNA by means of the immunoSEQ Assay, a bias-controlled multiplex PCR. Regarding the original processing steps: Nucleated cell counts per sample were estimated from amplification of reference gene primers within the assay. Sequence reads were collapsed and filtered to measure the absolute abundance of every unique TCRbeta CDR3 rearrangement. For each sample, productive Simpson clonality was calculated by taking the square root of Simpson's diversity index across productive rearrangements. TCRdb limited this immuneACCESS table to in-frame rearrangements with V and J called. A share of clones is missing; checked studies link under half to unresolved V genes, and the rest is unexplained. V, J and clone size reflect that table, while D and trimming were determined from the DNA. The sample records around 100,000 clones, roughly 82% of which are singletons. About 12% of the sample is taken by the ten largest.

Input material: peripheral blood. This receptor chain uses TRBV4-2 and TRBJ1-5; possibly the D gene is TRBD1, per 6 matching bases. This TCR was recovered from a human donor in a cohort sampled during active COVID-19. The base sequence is TGTGCCAGCAGCCAAAGGACAGCTAGCAATCAGCCCCAGCATTTT. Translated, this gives CASSQRTASNQPQHF.